A selection of T cell receptor beta chains follows, all from one sample in a study of response to subunit inactivated influenza vaccine. TCRdb re-analysed the RT-PCR reads in MiXCR, keeping a single row per CDR3 protein. The data hold 650,000 to 850,000 distinct CDR3 sequences, with 11% to 15% observed a single time. Material: PBMCs from blood, obtained roughly 2 weeks before vaccination. The receptors derive from a man aged 45-65 years who received an inactivated influenza vaccine. The CDR3 runs from the conserved cysteine through the conserved F or W. Fields, in order: J gene, CDR3 length, D gene, V gene, clone size, CDR3 protein, CDR3 DNA. A D gene is named only where the DNA matches it firmly. Clone size is stated in some rows and not others, as once, few, many or a class when expanded.

>TRBJ2-4|14|NA|TRBV5-1|few
CASRPGDNKNIQYF
TGCGCCAGCAGACCCGGGGACAACAAAAACATTCAGTACTTC
>TRBJ2-1|15|NA|TRBV5-5|NA
CASSWEMNPYNEQFF
TGTGCCAGCAGCTGGGAGATGAACCCCTACAATGAGCAGTTCTTC
>TRBJ1-1|14|NA|TRBV7-2|many
CASSLAAGDTEAFF
TGTGCCAGCAGCTTAGCGGCCGGGGATACTGAAGCTTTCTTT
>TRBJ2-7|14|TRBD1|TRBV20-1|NA
CSARLSGQGYEQYF
TGCAGTGCTAGGCTGTCCGGACAGGGGTACGAGCAGTACTTC
>TRBJ2-2|13|NA|TRBV6-4|few
CASTRWEAGELFF
TGTGCCAGCACCCGTTGGGAGGCCGGGGAGCTGTTTTTT
>TRBJ2-3|14|NA|TRBV12-3/TRBV12-4|NA
CASLASSRTDTQYF
TGTGCCTCTCTAGCTTCGAGCCGGACAGATACGCAGTATTTT
>TRBJ2-1|15|TRBD1|TRBV4-2|few
CASSDDRATYNEQFF
TGTGCCAGCAGCGACGACAGGGCCACATACAATGAGCAGTTCTTC
>TRBJ2-7|17|TRBD1|TRBV12-3/TRBV12-4|NA
CASSGGIAGTAFPEQYF
TGTGCCAGCAGCGGAGGAATAGCCGGGACAGCTTTCCCCGAGCAGTACTTC
>TRBJ2-3|14|NA|TRBV7-3|NA
CASSPGLMADTQYF
TGTGCCAGCAGCCCGGGGCTTATGGCAGATACGCAGTATTTT
>TRBJ1-1|13|NA|TRBV18|few
CASSYDGGTEAFF
TGTGCCAGCTCTTACGACGGGGGCACTGAAGCTTTCTTT
>TRBJ2-1|13|TRBD2|TRBV2|few
CASSTSGGDEQFF
TGTGCCAGCAGTACTAGCGGGGGGGATGAGCAGTTCTTC
>TRBJ2-4|15|NA|TRBV12-3/TRBV12-4|NA
CASSLAGEAKNIQYF
TGTGCCAGCAGTTTAGCGGGGGAGGCCAAAAACATTCAGTACTTC
>TRBJ2-2|17|NA|TRBV5-1|NA
CASSLTAARAHTGELFF
TGCGCCAGCAGCTTAACCGCGGCCCGCGCTCACACCGGGGAGCTGTTTTTT
>TRBJ2-3|14|TRBD2|TRBV12-3/TRBV12-4|NA
CASSFGVAGHTQYF
TGTGCCAGCAGTTTCGGAGTAGCGGGGCATACGCAGTATTTT
>TRBJ2-5|15|NA|TRBV5-1|NA
CASSSEPTGAGTQYF
TGCGCCAGCAGCTCCGAGCCAACGGGGGCTGGGACCCAGTACTTC
>TRBJ1-6|13|NA|TRBV7-9|few
CASSFDALSPLHF
TGTGCCAGCAGCTTTGATGCTCTTTCACCCCTCCACTTT
>TRBJ2-3|15|TRBD2|TRBV30|NA
CAWSGLAGGQDTQYF
TGTGCCTGGAGTGGACTAGCGGGGGGGCAAGATACGCAGTATTTT
>TRBJ2-3|15|NA|TRBV20-1|few
CSASPGLTSTDTQYF
TGCAGTGCTAGCCCGGGACTGACAAGCACAGATACGCAGTATTTT
>TRBJ2-7|15|NA|TRBV29-1|NA
CSVEDSGTGMYEQYF
TGCAGCGTTGAAGATAGCGGGACAGGGATGTACGAGCAGTACTTC
>TRBJ2-2|16|TRBD2|TRBV5-4|few
CASSAGLAGGTGELFF
TGTGCCAGCAGCGCGGGACTAGCGGGAGGAACCGGGGAGCTGTTTTTT
>TRBJ2-2|17|TRBD2|TRBV6-2/TRBV6-3|few
CASSFLTSGRNTGELFF
TGTGCCAGCAGTTTCCTTACTAGCGGGAGGAACACCGGGGAGCTGTTTTTT
>TRBJ2-3|16|NA|TRBV6-5|NA
CASSYSAGDITDTQYF
TGTGCCAGCAGTTACTCTGCAGGGGATATCACAGATACGCAGTATTTT
>TRBJ2-4|15|TRBD2|TRBV3-1|NA
CASSTSGITKNIQYF
TGTGCCAGCAGCACTAGCGGGATTACCAAAAACATTCAGTACTTC
>TRBJ2-7|15|NA|TRBV4-3|few
CASSQDRQTGYEQYF
TGCGCCAGCAGCCAAGACCGGCAGACGGGCTACGAGCAGTACTTC
>TRBJ2-3|16|NA|TRBV7-2|many
CASSLSISSRTDTQYF
TGTGCCAGCAGTCTTAGTATTAGTTCGCGCACAGATACGCAGTATTTT
>TRBJ2-7|13|TRBD1|TRBV5-1|NA
CASSPRGGHEQYF
TGCGCCAGCAGCCCCCGAGGGGGCCACGAGCAGTACTTC
>TRBJ2-1|16|NA|TRBV28|NA
CASRRIGTHSYNEQFF
TGTGCCAGCAGAAGAATCGGAACCCACTCCTACAATGAGCAGTTCTTC
>TRBJ2-7|18|TRBD2|TRBV7-8|NA
CASSLVGLAGVIYYEQYF
TGTGCCAGCAGCTTAGTGGGACTAGCGGGGGTTATTTACTACGAGCAGTACTTC
>TRBJ2-5|15|TRBD1|TRBV20-1|few
CSAREMDRPPETQYF
TGCAGTGCTAGAGAGATGGACAGGCCCCCGGAGACCCAGTACTTC
>TRBJ2-3|15|NA|TRBV27|few
CASSFLGHGTDTQYF
TGTGCCAGCAGTTTTCTAGGGCATGGCACAGATACGCAGTATTTT
>TRBJ1-5|16|NA|TRBV20-1|NA
CSARDGGHYSNQPQHF
TGCAGTGCTAGAGATGGGGGTCACTATAGCAATCAGCCCCAGCATTTT
>TRBJ2-6|16|TRBD1|TRBV20-1|NA
CSASPLGTAGANVLTF
TGCAGTGCTAGTCCTCTCGGGACAGCTGGGGCCAACGTCCTGACTTTC
>TRBJ1-2|14|TRBD1|TRBV12-3/TRBV12-4|few
CASRYGTDNYGYTF
TGTGCCAGCAGATACGGGACAGATAACTATGGCTACACCTTC
>TRBJ2-7|15|TRBD1|TRBV15|NA
CATSSRTGGAYEQYF
TGTGCCACCAGCTCCCGGACAGGGGGAGCCTACGAGCAGTACTTC
>TRBJ1-1|17|TRBD1|TRBV7-6|few
CASSSNPGQGATTEAFF
TGTGCCAGCAGCTCCAATCCGGGACAGGGGGCGACCACTGAAGCTTTCTTT
>TRBJ2-1|11|NA|TRBV29-1|NA
CSVLRSNEQFF
TGCAGCGTTTTAAGGTCCAATGAGCAGTTCTTC
>TRBJ1-2|14|NA|TRBV20-1|few
CSARAWDHNYGYTF
TGCAGTGCTAGAGCGTGGGACCATAACTATGGCTACACCTTC
>TRBJ2-3|13|NA|TRBV6-1|few
CASSEMPGDTQYF
TGTGCCAGCAGTGAAATGCCGGGGGATACGCAGTATTTT
>TRBJ2-1|14|TRBD1|TRBV6-1|few
CASTPGGSYNEQFF
TGTGCCAGCACTCCAGGGGGCTCCTACAATGAGCAGTTCTTC
>TRBJ2-5|14|NA|TRBV5-1|many
CASSFGREGETQYF
TGCGCCAGCAGCTTTGGCAGGGAAGGAGAGACCCAGTACTTC
>TRBJ2-5|14|TRBD1|TRBV11-2|NA
CASSSNRGRETQYF
TGTGCCAGCAGCTCTAACAGGGGGCGTGAGACCCAGTACTTC
>TRBJ1-2|14|NA|TRBV27|many
CASSLSGSNYGYTF
TGTGCCAGCAGTTTATCGGGCAGTAACTATGGCTACACCTTC
>TRBJ1-1|13|NA|TRBV7-6|many
CASSVTENTEAFF
TGTGCCAGCAGCGTCACAGAGAACACTGAAGCTTTCTTT
>TRBJ2-3|14|NA|TRBV6-5|NA
CASSSTGRTDTQYF
TGTGCCAGCAGTTCCACGGGTCGCACAGATACGCAGTATTTT
>TRBJ2-2|15|TRBD2|TRBV27|few
CASSPVAGGRGELFF
TGTGCCAGCAGTCCGGTAGCGGGGGGCCGCGGGGAGCTGTTTTTT
>TRBJ2-1|13|NA|TRBV20-1|few
CSARVWQPEEQFF
TGCAGTGCTAGAGTTTGGCAGCCAGAAGAGCAGTTCTTC
>TRBJ1-1|14|TRBD1|TRBV5-6|few
CASSFTGGAAEAFF
TGTGCCAGCAGCTTCACAGGGGGCGCCGCTGAAGCTTTCTTT
>TRBJ2-3|17|TRBD1|TRBV7-2|NA
CASSLPGTGGYTDTQYF
TGTGCCAGCAGCTTACCTGGGACAGGGGGATACACAGATACGCAGTATTTT
>TRBJ2-2|15|NA|TRBV12-3/TRBV12-4|NA
CASSFGEANTGELFF
TGTGCCAGCAGTTTTGGAGAAGCGAACACCGGGGAGCTGTTTTTT
>TRBJ2-5|15|TRBD1|TRBV24-1|few
CATSDTGQGVKTQYF
TGTGCCACCAGTGACACGGGACAGGGGGTAAAGACCCAGTACTTC
>TRBJ1-2|13|NA|TRBV5-1|NA
CASSSEGVNGYTF
TGCGCCAGCAGCTCGGAGGGGGTGAATGGCTACACCTTC
>TRBJ2-7|16|TRBD2|TRBV20-1|NA
CSARPITSGSSYEQYF
TGCAGTGCTAGGCCGATAACTAGCGGGAGCTCCTACGAGCAGTACTTC
>TRBJ2-1|14|NA|TRBV29-1|few
CSVVGENSYNEQFF
TGCAGCGTTGTGGGGGAGAACTCCTACAATGAGCAGTTCTTC